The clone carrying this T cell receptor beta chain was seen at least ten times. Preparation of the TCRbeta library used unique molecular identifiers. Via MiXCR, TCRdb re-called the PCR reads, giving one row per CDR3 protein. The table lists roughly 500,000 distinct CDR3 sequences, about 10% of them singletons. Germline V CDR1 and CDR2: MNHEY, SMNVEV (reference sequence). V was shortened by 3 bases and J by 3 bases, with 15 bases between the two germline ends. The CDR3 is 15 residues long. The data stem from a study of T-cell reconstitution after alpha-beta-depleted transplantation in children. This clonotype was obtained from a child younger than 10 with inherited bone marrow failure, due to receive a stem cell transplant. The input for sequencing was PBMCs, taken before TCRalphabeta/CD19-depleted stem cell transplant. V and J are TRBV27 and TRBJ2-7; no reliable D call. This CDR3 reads CASSFQSPDHYEQYF. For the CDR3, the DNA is TGTGCCAGCAGTTTTCAGTCTCCCGACCACTACGAGCAGTACTTC.